This T cell receptor beta chain was profiled in a study of T cell responses to AZD1222 COVID-19 vaccine. Notes on the study in general: Spike as a whole was targeted by vaccine-associated CD4 TCRs, dominant at 160-218 and 743-854.

Libraries were prepared by immunoSEQ multiplex PCR; TCRdb keeps only in-frame clonotypes and omits some of them. In the table there are about 200,000 clones, under 95% of which are singletons. The CDR3 runs to 16 residues. The trim removed 5 bases at V and 4 bases at J, leaving 12 bases unmatched. Germline V lookup: CDR1 MNHEY, CDR2 SVGEGT. Regarding this clone: Its cognate antigen is unknown.

The sequences come from peripheral blood, collected on day 0 of MenACWY control vaccination. This receptor was identified in an adult in good health. The chain recombines TRBV6-2 or TRBV6-3 with TRBJ2-7, with 9 positions matching TRBD2. This CDR3 reads CASSTQGLAFWYEQYF. CDR3 bases: TGTGCCAGCAGTACACAGGGACTAGCTTTCTGGTACGAGCAGTACTTC.